The TCR beta chain under discussion was sequenced for a study of T cell changes during pregnancy in multiple sclerosis. Assay: immunoSEQ multiplex PCR; the TCRdb copy retains only in-frame clones and omits some. The repertoire holds 68,000 or so clones, with about 90% as singletons. The receptor comes from a female donor with multiple sclerosis, enrolled in a pregnancy study. The sequencing used peripheral blood, collected in the second trimester of pregnancy.

In nucleotides, the CDR3 is TGTGCCAGCAGACCCCGGACAGGGGGCCTGGCCTATAATTCACCCCTCCACTTT. As protein: CASRPRTGGLAYNSPLHF. V and J are TRBV16 and TRBJ1-6, with 11 bases lining up with TRBD1. Looked up from germline, CDR1 is KGHSY and CDR2 is FQNENV. There are 18 residues in the CDR3. J lost 2 bases, V lost 6 bases, and 9 bases had no gene match.